The entry below describes one T cell receptor (beta chain). The CDR3 covers 18 residues. The trim removed 1 base at V and 0 bases at J, leaving 1 base unmatched. Germline V gene data show CDR1 as LGHNA and CDR2 as YSLEER. The sample originates from a study of technical replicates of blood from several donors. The method was immunoSEQ multiplex PCR; TCRdb's version includes in-frame clones alone and lacks a portion of them. The sample shows just under 60,000 clones, 91% of them seen only once. The chain recombines TRBV4-3 with TRBJ2-2; 14 positions agree with TRBD2. The TCR originated in a human donor in good health. Some clones in this sample may be carry-over from other donors' samples. Specimen: PBMCs. Here the CDR3 reads CASSQGLAGGPNTGELFF. CDR3 coding DNA: TGCGCCAGCAGCCAAGGACTAGCGGGAGGGCCGAACACCGGGGAGCTGTTTTTT.